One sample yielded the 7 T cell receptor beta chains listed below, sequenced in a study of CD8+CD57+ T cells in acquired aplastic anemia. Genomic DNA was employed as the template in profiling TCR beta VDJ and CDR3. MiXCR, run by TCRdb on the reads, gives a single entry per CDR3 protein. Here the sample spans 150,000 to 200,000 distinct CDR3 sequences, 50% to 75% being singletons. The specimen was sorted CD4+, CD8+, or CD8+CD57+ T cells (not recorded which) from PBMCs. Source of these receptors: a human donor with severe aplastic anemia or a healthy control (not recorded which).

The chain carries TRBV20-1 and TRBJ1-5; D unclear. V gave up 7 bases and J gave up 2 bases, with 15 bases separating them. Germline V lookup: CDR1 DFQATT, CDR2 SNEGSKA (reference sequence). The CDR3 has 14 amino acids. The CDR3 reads CSVSPGGGNQPQHF. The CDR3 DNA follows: TGCAGTGTCTCCCCAGGTGGTGGCAATCAGCCCCAGCATTTT.

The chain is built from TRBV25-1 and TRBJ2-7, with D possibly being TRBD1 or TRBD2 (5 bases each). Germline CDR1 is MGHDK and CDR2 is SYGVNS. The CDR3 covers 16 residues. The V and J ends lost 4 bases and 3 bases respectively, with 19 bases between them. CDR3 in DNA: TGTGCCAGCAGTGTATCCCTGGGACGGAGCAACTACGAGCAGTACTTC. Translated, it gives CASSVSLGRSNYEQYF.

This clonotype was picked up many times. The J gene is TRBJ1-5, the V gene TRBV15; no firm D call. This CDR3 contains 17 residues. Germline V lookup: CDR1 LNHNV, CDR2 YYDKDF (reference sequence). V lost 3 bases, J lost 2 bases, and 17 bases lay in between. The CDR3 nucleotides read TGTGCCACCAGCAGCCCTCTGGAGCGGTATGGCAATCAGCCCCAGCATTTT. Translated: CATSSPLERYGNQPQHF.

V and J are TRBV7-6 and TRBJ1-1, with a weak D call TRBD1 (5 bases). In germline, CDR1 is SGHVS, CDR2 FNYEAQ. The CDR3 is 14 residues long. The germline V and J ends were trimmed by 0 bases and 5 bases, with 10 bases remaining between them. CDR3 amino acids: CASSLASRGTEAFF. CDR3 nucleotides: TGTGCCAGCAGCTTAGCATCCCGGGGGACTGAAGCTTTCTTT.

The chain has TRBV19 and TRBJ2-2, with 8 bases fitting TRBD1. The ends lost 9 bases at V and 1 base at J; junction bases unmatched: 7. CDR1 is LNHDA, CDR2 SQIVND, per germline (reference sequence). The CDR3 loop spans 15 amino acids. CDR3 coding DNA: TGTGCCAGCCGGGGGACAGGCCTGAACACCGGGGAGCTGTTTTTT. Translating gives CASRGTGLNTGELFF.

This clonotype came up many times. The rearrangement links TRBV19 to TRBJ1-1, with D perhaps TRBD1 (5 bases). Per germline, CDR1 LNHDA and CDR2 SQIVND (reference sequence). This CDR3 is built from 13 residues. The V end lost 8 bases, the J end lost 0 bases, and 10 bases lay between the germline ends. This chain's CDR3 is CASQGHMNTEAFF. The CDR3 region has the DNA TGTGCCAGTCAAGGACATATGAACACTGAAGCTTTCTTT.

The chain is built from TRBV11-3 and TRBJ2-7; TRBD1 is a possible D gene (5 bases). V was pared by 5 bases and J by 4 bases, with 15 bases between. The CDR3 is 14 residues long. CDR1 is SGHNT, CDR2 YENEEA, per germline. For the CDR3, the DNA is TGTGCCAGCAGCCCCGGTGCAGGGAAATACGAGCAGTACTTC. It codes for CASSPGAGKYEQYF.